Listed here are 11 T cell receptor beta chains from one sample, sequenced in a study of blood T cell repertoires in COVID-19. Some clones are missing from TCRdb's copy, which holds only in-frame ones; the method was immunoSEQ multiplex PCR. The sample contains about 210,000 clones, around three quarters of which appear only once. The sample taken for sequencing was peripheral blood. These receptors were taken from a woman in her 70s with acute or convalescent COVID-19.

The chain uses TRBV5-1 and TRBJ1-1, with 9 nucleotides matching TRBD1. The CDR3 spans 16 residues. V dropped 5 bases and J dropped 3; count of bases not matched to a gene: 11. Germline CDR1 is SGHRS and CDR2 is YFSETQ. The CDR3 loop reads CASRNRGQLGDTEAFF. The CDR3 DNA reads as TGCGCCAGCAGAAACAGGGGGCAGCTCGGGGACACTGAAGCTTTCTTT. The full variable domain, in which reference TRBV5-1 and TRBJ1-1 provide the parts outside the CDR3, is KAGVTQTPRYLIKTRGQQVTLSCSPISGHRSVSWYQQTPGQGLQFLFEYFSETQRNKGNFPGRFSGRQFSNSRSEMNVSTLELGDSALYLCASRNRGQLGDTEAFFGQGTRLTVV.

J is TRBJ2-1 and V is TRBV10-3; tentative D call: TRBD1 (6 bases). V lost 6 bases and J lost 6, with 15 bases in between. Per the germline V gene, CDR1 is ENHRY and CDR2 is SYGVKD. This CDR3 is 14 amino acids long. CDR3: CAISPIGGINEQFF. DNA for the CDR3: TGTGCCATCAGCCCGATAGGGGGTATCAATGAGCAGTTCTTC.

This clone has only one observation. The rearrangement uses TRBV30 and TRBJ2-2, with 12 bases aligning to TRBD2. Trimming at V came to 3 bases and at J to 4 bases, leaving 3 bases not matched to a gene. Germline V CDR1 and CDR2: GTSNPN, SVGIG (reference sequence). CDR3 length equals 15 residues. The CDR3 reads CAWSSGLAGTGELFF. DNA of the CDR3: TGTGCCTGGAGCTCGGGACTAGCGGGCACCGGGGAGCTGTTTTTT.

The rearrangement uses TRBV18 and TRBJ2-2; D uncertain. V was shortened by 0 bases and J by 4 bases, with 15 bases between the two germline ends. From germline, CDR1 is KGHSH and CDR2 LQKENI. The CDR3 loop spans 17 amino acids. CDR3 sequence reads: CASSPPSLKSGTGELFF. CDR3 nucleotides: TGTGCCAGCTCACCACCGAGTTTGAAGTCCGGCACCGGGGAGCTGTTTTTT.

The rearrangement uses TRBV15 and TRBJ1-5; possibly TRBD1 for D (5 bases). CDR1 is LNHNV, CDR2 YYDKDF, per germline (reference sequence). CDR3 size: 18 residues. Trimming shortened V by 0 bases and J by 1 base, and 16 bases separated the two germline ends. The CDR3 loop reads CATSRDLGGMVSNQPQHF. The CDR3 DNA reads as TGTGCCACCAGCAGAGATCTGGGGGGGATGGTGAGCAATCAGCCCCAGCATTTT. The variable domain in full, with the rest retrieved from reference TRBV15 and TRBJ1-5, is DAMVIQNPRYQVTQFGKPVTLSCSQTLNHNVMYWYQQKSSQAPKLLFHYYDKDFNNEADTPDNFQSRRPNTSFCFLDIRSPGLGDTAMYLCATSRDLGGMVSNQPQHFGDGTRLSIL.

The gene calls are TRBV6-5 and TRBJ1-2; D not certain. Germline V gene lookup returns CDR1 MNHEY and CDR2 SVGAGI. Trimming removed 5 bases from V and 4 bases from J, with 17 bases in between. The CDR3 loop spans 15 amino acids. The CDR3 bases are TGTGCCAGCAGTCCGGGGTTAGGGATGGCCTATGGCTACACCTTC. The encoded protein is CASSPGLGMAYGYTF.

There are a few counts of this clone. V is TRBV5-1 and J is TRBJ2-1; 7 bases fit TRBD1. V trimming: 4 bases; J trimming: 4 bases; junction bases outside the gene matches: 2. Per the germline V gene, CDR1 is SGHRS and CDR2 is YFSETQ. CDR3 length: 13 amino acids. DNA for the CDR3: TGCGCCAGCAGCCAGGGACAGTACAATGAGCAGTTCTTC. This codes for CASSQGQYNEQFF.

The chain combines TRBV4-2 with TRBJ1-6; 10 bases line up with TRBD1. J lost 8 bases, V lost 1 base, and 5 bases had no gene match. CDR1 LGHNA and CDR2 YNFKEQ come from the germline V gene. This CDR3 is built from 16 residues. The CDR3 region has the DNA TGTGCCAGCAGCCAAGCGACGACAGGGGGCGATTCACCCCTCCACTTT. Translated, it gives CASSQATTGGDSPLHF.

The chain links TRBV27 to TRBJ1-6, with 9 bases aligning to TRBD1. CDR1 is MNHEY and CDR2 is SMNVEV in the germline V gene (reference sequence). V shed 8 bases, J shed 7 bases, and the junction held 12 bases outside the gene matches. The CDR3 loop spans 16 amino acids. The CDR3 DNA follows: TGTGCCAGCGCTCCCACAGGGGGCTCTCCAAATTCACCCCTCCACTTT. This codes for CASAPTGGSPNSPLHF.

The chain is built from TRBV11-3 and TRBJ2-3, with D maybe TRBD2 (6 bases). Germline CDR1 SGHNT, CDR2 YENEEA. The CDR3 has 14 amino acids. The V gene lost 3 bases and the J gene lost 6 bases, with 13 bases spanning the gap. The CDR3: CASSFGQGGDTQYF. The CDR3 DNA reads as TGTGCCAGCAGCTTTGGCCAGGGAGGCGATACGCAGTATTTT. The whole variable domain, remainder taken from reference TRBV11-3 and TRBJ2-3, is EAGVVQSPRYKIIEKKQPVAFWCNPISGHNTLYWYLQNLGQGPELLIRYENEEAVDDSQLPKDRFSAERLKGVDSTLKIQPAELGDSAVYLCASSFGQGGDTQYFGPGTRLTVL.

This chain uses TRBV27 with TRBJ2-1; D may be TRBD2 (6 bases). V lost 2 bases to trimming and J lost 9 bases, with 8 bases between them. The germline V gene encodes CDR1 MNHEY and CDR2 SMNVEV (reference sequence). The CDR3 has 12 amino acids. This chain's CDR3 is CASSLTGVEQFF. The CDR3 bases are TGTGCCAGCAGTTTAACGGGGGTTGAGCAGTTCTTC.